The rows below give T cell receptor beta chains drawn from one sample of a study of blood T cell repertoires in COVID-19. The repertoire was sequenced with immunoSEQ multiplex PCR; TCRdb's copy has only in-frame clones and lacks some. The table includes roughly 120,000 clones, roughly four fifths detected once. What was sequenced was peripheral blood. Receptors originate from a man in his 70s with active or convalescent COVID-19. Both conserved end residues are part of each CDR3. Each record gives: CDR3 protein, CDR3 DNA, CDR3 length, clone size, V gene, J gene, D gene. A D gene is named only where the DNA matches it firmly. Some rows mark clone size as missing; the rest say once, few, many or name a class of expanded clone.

CASSYQGAYNSPLHF	TGTGCCAGCAGCTACCAGGGCGCCTATAATTCACCCCTCCACTTT	15	NA	TRBV7-9	TRBJ1-6	NA
CASRELAGGSNEQFF	TGTGCCAGCAGAGAACTAGCGGGGGGCTCCAATGAGCAGTTCTTC	15	few	TRBV2	TRBJ2-1	TRBD2
CASSLDRGDQPQHF	TGTGCCAGCTCCCTAGACAGGGGGGATCAGCCCCAGCATTTT	14	NA	TRBV18	TRBJ1-5	TRBD1
CASSEARGSTDTQYF	TGTGCCAGCAGTGAAGCCAGGGGAAGCACAGATACGCAGTATTTT	15	NA	TRBV6-1	TRBJ2-3	NA
CAISESGGPAEAFF	TGTGCCATCAGTGAGTCCGGAGGGCCAGCTGAAGCTTTCTTT	14	few	TRBV10-3	TRBJ1-1	NA
CASSPGQGNYGYTF	TGTGCCAGCAGCCCGGGACAGGGGAACTATGGCTACACCTTC	14	NA	TRBV7-3	TRBJ1-2	TRBD1
CASTPGQHNEKLFF	TGTGCCAGCACCCCGGGACAGCACAATGAAAAACTGTTTTTT	14	NA	TRBV7-8	TRBJ1-4	TRBD1
CASSQTGVSNYGYTF	TGCGCCAGCAGCCAGACAGGGGTTTCTAACTATGGCTACACCTTC	15	once	TRBV4-1	TRBJ1-2	TRBD1
CASSPQGMNTEAFF	TGTGCCAGCAGCCCTCAGGGCATGAACACTGAAGCTTTCTTT	14	NA	TRBV3-1/TRBV3-2	TRBJ1-1	NA
CATSLRTSGYPLEQYF	TGTGCCACCAGCCTACGGACTAGCGGCTACCCCCTCGAGCAGTACTTC	16	NA	TRBV15	TRBJ2-7	TRBD2
CASSFDRARSYNEQFF	TGTGCCAGCAGCTTCGACAGGGCCCGCTCCTACAATGAGCAGTTCTTC	16	NA	TRBV7-3	TRBJ2-1	TRBD1
CASSIPAGAGTDTQYF	TGTGCCAGCAGCATACCGGCGGGGGCCGGCACAGATACGCAGTATTTT	16	NA	TRBV3-1/TRBV3-2	TRBJ2-3	NA
CASGTIQETQYF	TGTGCCAGCGGGACAATACAAGAGACCCAGTACTTC	12	NA	TRBV6-5	TRBJ2-5	NA
CASSPPGQFYNSPLHF	TGTGCCAGCAGCCCCCCGGGACAGTTCTATAATTCACCCCTCCACTTT	16	NA	TRBV4-2	TRBJ1-6	TRBD1
CASSLQGAEGNTIYF	TGTGCCAGCTCACTTCAGGGGGCTGAAGGAAACACCATATATTTT	15	NA	TRBV18	TRBJ1-3	TRBD1
CASSRLAGAGANVLTF	TGTGCCAGCAGTCGCCTAGCGGGGGCTGGGGCCAACGTCCTGACTTTC	16	NA	TRBV6-2/TRBV6-3	TRBJ2-6	TRBD2
CASSLGTGAYEQYF	TGCGCCAGCAGCTTGGGGACAGGAGCCTACGAGCAGTACTTC	14	NA	TRBV5-1	TRBJ2-7	TRBD1
CASSPAGIFTDTQYF	TGCGCCAGCAGTCCAGCGGGCATATTCACAGATACGCAGTATTTT	15	NA	TRBV4-1	TRBJ2-3	NA
CASSFGLKTGSANYGYTF	TGTGCCAGCAGCTTTGGGCTAAAGACCGGATCAGCTAACTATGGCTACACCTTC	18	NA	TRBV7-8	TRBJ1-2	NA
CASRELAGGPDTQYF	TGTGCCAGCAGAGAACTAGCGGGAGGGCCAGATACGCAGTATTTT	15	NA	TRBV2	TRBJ2-3	TRBD2
CASSQGTSGALHF	TGTGCCAGCAGCCAGGGGACGTCTGGGGCCCTCCACTTT	13	NA	TRBV28	TRBJ1-6	NA
CASSQKTGGVLGGELFF	TGCGCCAGCAGCCAAAAGACAGGGGGCGTTTTGGGCGGGGAGCTGTTTTTT	17	NA	TRBV4-1	TRBJ2-2	TRBD1
CATSGQGIYNEQFF	TGTGCCACCAGTGGGCAGGGGATCTACAATGAGCAGTTCTTC	14	NA	TRBV24-1	TRBJ2-1	NA
CASRTGDQPQHF	TGTGCCAGCAGGACAGGGGATCAGCCCCAGCATTTT	12	few	TRBV6-5	TRBJ1-5	TRBD1
CASSFGRGQEQYF	TGTGCCAGCAGCTTTGGCAGGGGGCAAGAGCAGTACTTC	13	NA	TRBV5-4	TRBJ2-7	TRBD1
CASSLDDRADYGYTF	TGTGCCAGCAGCTTAGATGACAGGGCGGACTATGGCTACACCTTC	15	few	TRBV11-2	TRBJ1-2	TRBD1
CASRTSGRTDTQYF	TGCGCCAGCAGGACTAGCGGACGCACAGATACGCAGTATTTT	14	once	TRBV10-2	TRBJ2-3	TRBD2
CASSGDRTGIQYF	TGTGCCAGCAGCGGGGACAGGACTGGCATTCAGTACTTC	13	NA	TRBV5-4	TRBJ2-4	TRBD1
CSVVPVGQAYGYTF	TGCAGCGTCGTCCCTGTGGGACAGGCTTATGGCTACACCTTC	14	NA	TRBV29-1	TRBJ1-2	TRBD1
CASSTGLRNQPQHF	TGTGCCAGTAGTACAGGACTACGGAATCAGCCCCAGCATTTT	14	NA	TRBV19	TRBJ1-5	NA
CASSLSSGTGNGYTF	TGTGCCAGCAGCTTGTCCTCCGGGACAGGGAATGGCTACACCTTC	15	few	TRBV7-9	TRBJ1-2	TRBD1
CASSSPGPAGRLYGYTF	TGTGCCAGCAGCTCCCCAGGTCCGGCAGGCCGTCTCTATGGCTACACCTTC	17	NA	TRBV11-2	TRBJ1-2	NA
CASTGLAGDTDTQYF	TGTGCCAGCACTGGACTAGCGGGGGACACAGATACGCAGTATTTT	15	NA	TRBV2	TRBJ2-3	TRBD2
CASSIQGGQPQHF	TGTGCCAGTAGTATACAGGGCGGTCAGCCCCAGCATTTT	13	NA	TRBV19	TRBJ1-5	NA
CASTAGGSPLHF	TGTGCCAGCACCGCGGGAGGTTCACCCCTCCACTTT	12	few	TRBV25-1	TRBJ1-6	NA
CASSGRDRGLNEQFF	TGTGCCAGTAGTGGCCGGGACAGGGGGCTCAATGAGCAGTTCTTC	15	NA	TRBV19	TRBJ2-1	TRBD1
CSAPVYNEQFF	TGCAGTGCGCCGGTCTACAATGAGCAGTTCTTC	11	NA	TRBV20-1	TRBJ2-1	NA
CASSESFNQPQHF	TGTGCCAGCAGTGAATCCTTTAATCAGCCCCAGCATTTT	13	few	TRBV6-1	TRBJ1-5	NA
CSVAIQGVGNYGYTF	TGCAGCGTTGCAATCCAGGGTGTGGGGAACTATGGCTACACCTTC	15	NA	TRBV29-1	TRBJ1-2	NA
CASSPKLAGVSETQYF	TGTGCCAGCAGCCCGAAGCTAGCGGGAGTCTCGGAGACCCAGTACTTC	16	many	TRBV5-8	TRBJ2-5	TRBD2
CASSLLTPYNEQFF	TGTGCCAGCAGCTTACTAACTCCCTACAATGAGCAGTTCTTC	14	NA	TRBV11-3	TRBJ2-1	NA
CASSVAALDGYTF	TGTGCCAGCAGCGTAGCCGCACTGGATGGCTACACCTTC	13	NA	TRBV9	TRBJ1-2	NA
CASSPNPWTGRSYNSPLHF	TGTGCCAGCAGTCCCAATCCCTGGACAGGCCGCTCCTATAATTCACCCCTCCACTTT	19	NA	TRBV27	TRBJ1-6	TRBD1
CASSDLGLAGGETQYF	TGCGCCAGCAGCGACCTGGGACTAGCGGGAGGAGAGACCCAGTACTTC	16	NA	TRBV5-1	TRBJ2-5	TRBD2
CASSRQQDMNTEAFF	TGTGCCAGCAGCAGACAGCAGGACATGAACACTGAAGCTTTCTTT	15	NA	TRBV9	TRBJ1-1	NA
CASSQDYRGEETQYF	TGCGCCAGCAGCCAAGATTACAGGGGGGAAGAGACCCAGTACTTC	15	NA	TRBV4-3	TRBJ2-5	TRBD1
CASSLGTGGNMGKLFF	TGTGCCAGCAGCCTCGGGACAGGGGGCAATATGGGAAAACTGTTTTTT	16	once	TRBV5-6	TRBJ1-4	TRBD1
CASSASQLSGGGEQFF	TGTGCCAGCAGCGCGTCCCAGTTGAGCGGGGGGGGTGAGCAGTTCTTC	16	NA	TRBV9	TRBJ2-1	TRBD2
CASSVGAGGKHSYNEQFF	TGTGCCAGCAGCGTGGGGGCGGGAGGGAAACACTCCTACAATGAGCAGTTCTTC	18	NA	TRBV9	TRBJ2-1	TRBD2
CASTGGTSNQPQHF	TGTGCCAGCACAGGGGGCACTAGCAATCAGCCCCAGCATTTT	14	once	TRBV2	TRBJ1-5	TRBD1
CASSQDPGLANTGELFF	TGCGCCAGCAGCCAAGATCCGGGACTAGCTAACACCGGGGAGCTGTTTTTT	17	NA	TRBV4-1	TRBJ2-2	TRBD2
CASRPTGLDYEQYF	TGTGCCAGTAGACCGACAGGGCTCGACTACGAGCAGTACTTC	14	NA	TRBV19	TRBJ2-7	TRBD1
CASSLTSGSSYEQYF	TGTGCCAGCAGTCTTACTAGCGGGAGCTCCTACGAGCAGTACTTC	15	NA	TRBV9	TRBJ2-7	TRBD2
CASSYVPERDEQYF	TGTGCCAGCAGTTACGTCCCCGAAAGAGACGAGCAGTACTTC	14	NA	TRBV6-2/TRBV6-3	TRBJ2-7	NA
CASSTRQTYEQYF	TGTGCCAGTAGTACTCGACAGACCTACGAGCAGTACTTC	13	NA	TRBV19	TRBJ2-7	NA
CASSRTGLGVSPLHF	TGTGCCAGCAGCAGAACAGGGCTAGGAGTCTCACCCCTCCACTTT	15	medium-sized	TRBV7-2	TRBJ1-6	NA
CASSLRTGGSSPLHF	TGTGCCAGCAGCTTGAGGACAGGGGGGAGTTCACCCCTCCACTTT	15	NA	TRBV5-4	TRBJ1-6	TRBD1